These 3 T cell receptor beta chains originate from one sample sequenced in a study of OX40 agonist ivuxolimab in advanced cancers. Using immunoSEQ multiplex PCR, the repertoire was profiled, and TCRdb retains in-frame clones only, with some absent. The table lists approximately 82,000 clones, 80% to 95% of them singletons, with 0.55% to 0.65% in the top ten. Sequences were derived from CD4+ or CD8+ T cells sorted from blood, sampled in a trial of the OX40 agonist ivuxolimab. The receptor set was obtained from an adult with an advanced solid tumor such as melanoma, head and neck, liver or kidney cancer.

The chain combines TRBV27 with TRBJ1-2, with no clear D. CDR1 and CDR2 from the germline V gene are MNHEY and SMNVEV (reference sequence). Trimming removed 4 bases from V and 6 bases from J, with 9 bases in between. This CDR3 is built from 12 residues. CDR3 bases: TGTGCCAGCAGTTCCGCATTGAATGGCTACACCTTC. It yields the protein CASSSALNGYTF.

This rearrangement joins TRBV19 to TRBJ2-7; tentatively, D is TRBD1 or TRBD2 (5 bases each). The CDR3 is made up of 15 amino acids. CDR1 LNHDA and CDR2 SQIVND come from the germline V gene (reference sequence). V gave up 5 bases and J gave up 3 bases, with 17 bases separating them. Here the CDR3 reads CASSSHAEGHYEQYF. The CDR3 region has the DNA TGTGCCAGTAGTTCCCATGCCGAGGGGCACTACGAGCAGTACTTC. Full variable domain (rest looked up from reference TRBV19 and TRBJ2-7): DGGITQSPKYLFRKEGQNVTLSCEQNLNHDAMYWYRQDPGQGLRLIYYSQIVNDFQKGDIAEGYSVSREKKESFPLTVTSAQKNPTAFYLCASSSHAEGHYEQYFGPGTRLTVT.

The J gene is TRBJ1-1, the V gene TRBV30; tentative D call: TRBD1 (6 bases). The CDR3 extends over 13 amino acids. CDR1 is GTSNPN, CDR2 SVGIG, per germline (reference sequence). Trimming removed 2 bases from V and 4 bases from J, with 11 bases in between. The CDR3 nucleotides are TGTGCCTGGAGTCGCGGACAGTTCACTGAAGCTTTCTTT. It translates to CAWSRGQFTEAFF. Combining the CDR3 with reference TRBV30 and TRBJ1-1 gives the whole variable domain SQTIHQWPATLVQPVGSPLSLECTVEGTSNPNLYWYRQAAGRGLQLLFYSVGIGQISSEVPQNLSASRPQDRQFILSSKKLLLSDSGFYLCAWSRGQFTEAFFGQGTRLTVV.